A single sample is the source of the 29 T cell receptor beta chains below, sequenced in a study of T cell responses to AZD1222 COVID-19 vaccine. Sequencing was performed with immunoSEQ multiplex PCR; in TCRdb, only in-frame clones are kept and a portion is missing. The data contain 75,000 to 95,000 clones, 80% to 90% of them singletons. Sample: peripheral blood, taken on day 0 of AZD1222 vaccination. The receptors originated from an adult in good health.

This clone was detected only once. The J gene is TRBJ1-4, the V gene TRBV9; tentatively, D is TRBD1 (5 bases). Germline V gene lookup returns CDR1 SGDLS and CDR2 YYNGEE. This CDR3 has 15 amino acids. With 4 bases removed from V and 5 bases from J, the gap between germline ends came to 15 bases. The CDR3 region has the DNA TGTGCCAGCAGCCCCGATGATACAGGAAATGAAAAACTGTTTTTT. It is translated as CASSPDDTGNEKLFF.

V usage is TRBV9 and J usage is TRBJ2-1; 7 bases match TRBD2. Germline CDR1 SGDLS, CDR2 YYNGEE. The V and J ends lost 2 bases and 8 bases, in that order; junction bases with no gene match: 7. This CDR3 has 14 amino acids. The CDR3 region is CASSVRAGLDEQFF. The CDR3 DNA sequence: TGTGCCAGCAGCGTGCGAGCGGGGCTGGATGAGCAGTTCTTC.

This chain connects TRBV7-9 to TRBJ1-1; perhaps TRBD1 as D (6 bases). Trimming pared 4 bases from V and 7 bases from J, leaving 13 bases between. The CDR3 consists of 13 residues. Looked up from germline, CDR1 is SEHNR and CDR2 is FQNEAQ (reference sequence). As DNA, the CDR3 is TGTGCCAGCAGCTCCTGGACAGCAATTGAAGCTTTCTTT. It codes for CASSSWTAIEAFF.

The J gene is TRBJ2-5, the V gene TRBV13; tentatively, D is TRBD1 (6 bases). This CDR3 has 14 residues. Between the trimmed V and J ends, which lost 4 bases and 5 bases, there was a span of 14 bases. Germline-derived CDR1 and CDR2 are PRHDT and FYEKMQ (reference sequence). CDR3 protein: CASSSLGTFETQYF. The CDR3 DNA reads as TGTGCCAGCAGCTCGCTCGGGACATTCGAGACCCAGTACTTC.

This sequence joins TRBV5-3 and TRBJ1-5, with D uncertain. TRBV5-3 is assigned to the ORF class and has an uncertain function. The CDR3 contains 16 residues. Deletions cut 0 bases from V and 0 bases from J, with 10 bases between. CDR3 sequence reads: CARSLAKTYSNQPQHF. The CDR3, as DNA: TGTGCCAGAAGCTTGGCGAAGACGTATAGCAATCAGCCCCAGCATTTT.

V is TRBV7-6 and J is TRBJ1-1, with 10 positions matching TRBD1. CDR1 and CDR2 (germline): SGHVS, FNYEAQ. The CDR3 covers 15 residues. After removal of 5 bases from V and 1 base from J, the junction contained 4 bases not matched to a gene. The CDR3 nucleotides read TGTGCCAGCAGCCCCCGGACAGGGGGGAACACTGAAGCTTTCTTT. It encodes CASSPRTGGNTEAFF.

V is TRBV6-2 or TRBV6-3 and J is TRBJ2-2, with 8 bases lining up with TRBD1. Germline lookup yields CDR1 MNHEY and CDR2 SVGEGT. V gave up 4 bases and J gave up 5 bases; unmatched junction bases: 6. The CDR3 is 15 amino acids. The CDR3 is CASSFTRQGTGELFF. The CDR3 region has the DNA TGTGCCAGCAGTTTCACGCGACAGGGGACCGGGGAGCTGTTTTTT.

This clone was observed once. This chain links TRBV4-3 with TRBJ2-5; no reliable D call. V was cut by 2 bases and J by 1 base, with 8 bases left in between. Germline V gene data show CDR1 as LGHNA and CDR2 as YSLEER. The CDR3 is 14 residues long. The DNA for the CDR3 is TGCGCCAGCAGCCAACAGAAGAGCCAAGAGACCCAGTACTTC. This codes for CASSQQKSQETQYF.

The V gene is TRBV19, the J gene TRBJ1-5; 9 bases map to TRBD1. The germline V gene has CDR1 LNHDA and CDR2 SQIVND (reference sequence). The length of the CDR3 is 13 residues. The J segment lost 5 bases and the V segment lost 8 bases, leaving 4 bases of the junction unmatched. Here the CDR3 DNA reads TGTGCCAGTGCCGGGACAGGGCATCAGCCCCAGCATTTT. As protein: CASAGTGHQPQHF. Using reference TRBV19 and TRBJ1-5 for the parts outside the CDR3, the full variable domain is DGGITQSPKYLFRKEGQNVTLSCEQNLNHDAMYWYRQDPGQGLRLIYYSQIVNDFQKGDIAEGYSVSREKKESFPLTVTSAQKNPTAFYLCASAGTGHQPQHFGDGTRLSIL.

This clone was seen just once. The chain carries TRBV7-9 and TRBJ1-3; D is uncertain. This CDR3 is built from 15 residues. Per germline, CDR1 SEHNR and CDR2 FQNEAQ (reference sequence). Deletions cut 0 bases from V and 0 bases from J, with 6 bases between. The CDR3 DNA is TGTGCCAGCAGCTTAGCACAGAACTCTGGAAACACCATATATTTT. Protein: CASSLAQNSGNTIYF.

The J gene is TRBJ2-3, the V gene TRBV5-6; D possibly corresponds to TRBD2 (6 bases). CDR3 size: 16 residues. V was clipped by 0 bases and J by 2 bases, with 13 bases between them. Germline assignment: CDR1 SGHDT and CDR2 YYEEEE. The CDR3 protein is CASSLGSGGNTDTQYF. The DNA for the CDR3 is TGTGCCAGCAGCTTGGGTAGCGGTGGTAACACAGATACGCAGTATTTT.

This clone was picked up a small number of times. This specimen includes other DNA sequences encoding the same CDR3. The chain combines TRBV24-1 with TRBJ2-3, with TRBD1 identical over 9 bases. The CDR3 extends over 15 amino acids. Trimming cost V 3 bases and J 1 base; bases outside gene matches: 1. Germline CDR1 reads KGHDR; CDR2 reads SFDVKD. This CDR3 is CATSDRDRGTDTQYF. The CDR3 coding sequence is TGTGCCACCAGTGATCGGGACAGGGGCACAGATACGCAGTATTTT.

The V gene is TRBV12-3 or TRBV12-4, the J gene TRBJ1-2; no definite D call. The CDR3 loop spans 11 amino acids. Deletions cut 3 bases from V and 9 bases from J, with 8 bases between. This chain's CDR3 is CASSFYSRYTF. CDR3 nucleotide sequence: TGTGCCAGCAGTTTCTATTCCCGCTACACCTTC.

The rearrangement uses TRBV29-1 and TRBJ1-2; 7 nucleotides match TRBD1. The V and J ends lost 3 bases and 4 bases, in that order; junction bases with no gene match: 5. The CDR3 spans 13 residues. The germline V gene has CDR1 SQVTM and CDR2 ANQGSEA. Here the CDR3 reads CSVERQGVYGYTF. CDR3 sequence (DNA): TGCAGCGTTGAGCGACAGGGAGTCTATGGCTACACCTTC.

The chain is built from TRBV7-8 and TRBJ1-2, with TRBD1 matching 10 bases. This CDR3 spans 17 amino acids. V was clipped by 5 bases and J by 4 bases; unmatched bases: 13. CDR1 SGHVS and CDR2 FQNEAQ come from the germline V gene. DNA of the CDR3: TGTGCCAGCAGCCTGGCGTCCGGGACAGGGGCCTTCTATGGCTACACCTTC. Protein product: CASSLASGTGAFYGYTF.

The V and J genes are TRBV9 and TRBJ1-2; D remains ambiguous. The CDR3 is 15 residues long. The germline V and J ends were trimmed by 0 bases and 6 bases, with 15 bases remaining between them. The germline gives CDR1 SGDLS, CDR2 YYNGEE. The CDR3 sequence is CASSVALSGNDGYTF. CDR3 nucleotides: TGTGCCAGCAGCGTAGCTTTATCGGGGAACGATGGCTACACCTTC.

The CDR3 protein is CASGLAVGTGSNEQFF. The CDR3 DNA reads TGTGCTAGTGGTTTGGCCGTCGGGACAGGGTCAAATGAGCAGTTCTTC. J is TRBJ2-1 and V is TRBV12-5, with 9 nucleotides matching TRBD1. CDR3 size: 16 residues. V lost 1 base and J lost 7; bases outside the gene matches: 8. Germline V gene data show CDR1 as LGHNT and CDR2 as FRNRAP.

This sequence joins TRBV5-1 and TRBJ2-1; D assignment may be TRBD1 or TRBD2 (5 bases each). The V gene lost 0 bases and the J gene lost 5 bases, with 12 bases spanning the gap. Germline values: CDR1 SGHRS, CDR2 YFSETQ. The CDR3 has 15 amino acids. The CDR3 region has the DNA TGCGCCAGCAGCTTGGAACTGGGGGTCCACAATGAGCAGTTCTTC. Protein: CASSLELGVHNEQFF.

V usage is TRBV6-5 and J usage is TRBJ2-3, with D hard to call. V was clipped by 8 bases and J by 4 bases, with 10 bases between them. The germline V gene has CDR1 MNHEY and CDR2 SVGAGI. The CDR3 is 12 residues long. The CDR3: CASPSEPDTQYF. CDR3 bases: TGTGCCAGCCCGTCGGAGCCAGATACGCAGTATTTT.

This chain links TRBV3-1 (or the pseudogene TRBV3-2) with TRBJ1-2; possibly TRBD1 for D (5 bases). Deletions cut 2 bases from V and 5 bases from J, with 6 bases between. This CDR3 is built from 12 residues. Germline V gene data show CDR1 as LGHDT and CDR2 as YNNKEL (reference sequence). The chain's CDR3 is CASSQQGYGYTF. The CDR3 DNA is TGTGCCAGCAGCCAACAGGGTTATGGCTACACCTTC.

CDR3 sequence (DNA): TGTGCCAGCTCACGGGGCCTTGAATACGAGCAGTACTTC. Translation: CASSRGLEYEQYF. This sequence joins TRBV18 and TRBJ2-7, with D possibly being TRBD1 (5 bases). This CDR3 has 13 amino acids. Trimming removed 4 bases from V and 4 bases from J, with 11 bases in between. CDR1 and CDR2 (germline): KGHSH, LQKENI.

This chain joins TRBV9 and TRBJ2-1, with unresolved D. Germline CDR1 SGDLS, CDR2 YYNGEE. The CDR3 extends over 12 amino acids. Trimming shortened V by 1 base and J by 15 bases, and 14 bases separated the two germline ends. This chain's CDR3 is CASSVTGKVLFF. As DNA, the CDR3 is TGTGCCAGCAGCGTAACTGGTAAGGTTTTGTTCTTC.

CDR3 sequence (DNA): TGTGCCAGCAGTTACAGGCTCCCTACAGACCCTGAGCAGTTCTTC. This codes for CASSYRLPTDPEQFF. The V gene is TRBV6-2 or TRBV6-3, the J gene TRBJ2-1; no firm D call. The germline V gene encodes CDR1 MNHEY and CDR2 SVGEGT. The CDR3 extends over 15 amino acids. The V and J ends lost 2 bases and 9 bases respectively, with 17 bases between them.

V is TRBV10-2 and J is TRBJ1-1; the D is unclear. Germline lookup yields CDR1 WSHSY and CDR2 SAAADI. The germline V and J ends were trimmed by 3 bases and 2 bases, with 16 bases remaining between them. The CDR3 runs to 16 residues. The CDR3 DNA follows: TGCGCCAGCAGTGATTTTCGATTTACAGCCAACACTGAAGCTTTCTTT. The encoded protein is CASSDFRFTANTEAFF.

The chain is built from TRBV29-1 and TRBJ1-1, with no clear D. V shed 5 bases and J shed 1 base, with 11 bases lying between them. CDR3 length: 13 amino acids. The V gene's germline CDR1 is SQVTM and CDR2 ANQGSEA. CDR3 nucleotide sequence: TGCAGCGTTCGAGGCCAGGAGAACACTGAAGCTTTCTTT. Its translation: CSVRGQENTEAFF.

The chain combines TRBV7-8 with TRBJ2-2; D might be TRBD2 (7 bases). The CDR3 consists of 15 residues. The V and J ends lost 5 bases and 4 bases respectively, with 14 bases between them. Looked up from germline, CDR1 is SGHVS and CDR2 is FQNEAQ. DNA for the CDR3: TGTGCCAGCAGCCCGAGGGGGGGGACCACCGGGGAGCTGTTTTTT. This codes for CASSPRGGTTGELFF. Looking up the rest from reference TRBV7-8 and TRBJ2-2 gives the full variable domain: GAGVSQSPRYKVAKRGQDVALRCDPISGHVSLFWYQQALGQGPEFLTYFQNEAQLDKSGLPSDRFFAERPEGSVSTLKIQRTQQEDSAVYLCASSPRGGTTGELFFGEGSRLTVL.

This chain uses TRBV28 with TRBJ1-4, with D possibly matching TRBD1 (5 bases). The CDR3 has 16 residues. In germline, CDR1 is MDHEN, CDR2 SYDVKM. Trimming removed 6 bases at V and 0 bases at J, with 14 bases between. The CDR3 protein is CASSLQTGATNEKLFF. CDR3 bases: TGTGCCAGCAGCCTCCAAACAGGAGCAACTAATGAAAAACTGTTTTTT.

The chain uses TRBV18 and TRBJ1-1, with D perhaps matching TRBD1 (5 bases). This CDR3 region has 14 residues. V was clipped by 3 bases and J by 0 bases, with 8 bases between them. Germline loops: CDR1 KGHSH, CDR2 LQKENI. The CDR3 is CASSPQGLNTEAFF. The CDR3 bases are TGTGCCAGCTCACCCCAGGGATTGAACACTGAAGCTTTCTTT.

The rearrangement links TRBV6-5 to TRBJ2-3; D ambiguous. This CDR3 has 15 residues. Germline-derived CDR1 and CDR2 are MNHEY and SVGAGI. Trimming pared 0 bases from V and 2 bases from J, leaving 9 bases between. The CDR3 protein is CASSYSYGTTDTQYF. DNA of the CDR3: TGTGCCAGCAGTTACTCGTACGGAACCACAGATACGCAGTATTTT.